This is a list of T cell receptor beta chains from one sample in a study of blood T cell repertoires in COVID-19. TCRdb's table, derived via immunoSEQ multiplex PCR, lists solely in-frame clones and lacks some. The sample holds 70,000 or so clones, about 80% seen once. Sequenced: peripheral blood. The source is a human donor in a cohort sampled during active COVID-19. CDR3s include the opening cysteine and the closing phenylalanine or tryptophan. Fields, in order: clone size, V gene, CDR3 protein. Not all rows give a size; the values are once, few, many and, for expanded clones, a class.

abundance: NA
v_gene: TRBV13
CDR3aa: CASSLAGGPETQYF

abundance: NA
v_gene: TRBV18
CDR3aa: CASSPAGANSGNTIYF

abundance: NA
v_gene: TRBV5-1
CDR3aa: CASSLDGHRDERYTF

abundance: NA
v_gene: TRBV28
CDR3aa: CASIIAGGNEQFF

abundance: NA
v_gene: TRBV2
CDR3aa: CASRPGTGINQPQHF

abundance: NA
v_gene: TRBV12-5
CDR3aa: CASGYSNYGYTF

abundance: NA
v_gene: TRBV2
CDR3aa: CASSEGAGVSNQPQHF

abundance: NA
v_gene: TRBV18
CDR3aa: CASSPLLDGYTF

abundance: once
v_gene: TRBV3-1/TRBV3-2
CDR3aa: CASSQWGVRGTEAFF

abundance: NA
v_gene: TRBV7-9
CDR3aa: CASSPDRGYNEQFF

abundance: NA
v_gene: TRBV27
CDR3aa: CASSLVMAPHEQYF

abundance: NA
v_gene: TRBV10-2
CDR3aa: CASSATGTGNEQYF

abundance: NA
v_gene: TRBV28
CDR3aa: CASSSTGKANYGYTF

abundance: few
v_gene: TRBV7-2
CDR3aa: CASSLPGQHGYTF

abundance: NA
v_gene: TRBV27
CDR3aa: CASRQSSYNSPLHF

abundance: once
v_gene: TRBV7-2
CDR3aa: CASTSGVGYTF

abundance: NA
v_gene: TRBV5-6
CDR3aa: CASRLAGGSPYEQYF

abundance: NA
v_gene: TRBV4-1
CDR3aa: CASRDPGMNTEAFF

abundance: NA
v_gene: TRBV7-9
CDR3aa: CASSLGDSSNQPQHF

abundance: NA
v_gene: TRBV4-1
CDR3aa: CASSQDQGAGGYTF

abundance: NA
v_gene: TRBV6-5
CDR3aa: CASTRGHPNYGYTF

abundance: NA
v_gene: TRBV7-9
CDR3aa: CASSTMGIGVNTIYF

abundance: few
v_gene: TRBV29-1
CDR3aa: CSVAGTSGREIYNEQFF

abundance: NA
v_gene: TRBV6-5
CDR3aa: CASRKDSLNTEAFF

abundance: NA
v_gene: TRBV6-1
CDR3aa: CASSEISGGPQDTQYF

abundance: NA
v_gene: TRBV29-1
CDR3aa: CSVHSLYNEQFF

abundance: NA
v_gene: TRBV4-1
CDR3aa: CASSQEPGWPGEQYF

abundance: NA
v_gene: TRBV4-3
CDR3aa: CASSRAGGEGEQYF

abundance: NA
v_gene: TRBV3-1/TRBV3-2
CDR3aa: CASSQAQGGEQYF

abundance: few
v_gene: TRBV3-1/TRBV3-2
CDR3aa: CASSQVRVAGANEQYF

abundance: NA
v_gene: TRBV18
CDR3aa: CASSPSPQVTGGYTF

abundance: NA
v_gene: TRBV7-2
CDR3aa: CASSLRFESLGGSYNEQFF

abundance: NA
v_gene: TRBV6-6
CDR3aa: CASSYEDVRENQPQHF

abundance: NA
v_gene: TRBV6-2/TRBV6-3
CDR3aa: CASSRDRRNYGYTF

abundance: NA
v_gene: TRBV2
CDR3aa: CASKLLGDEQYF

abundance: NA
v_gene: TRBV9
CDR3aa: CASSVARQGGTQYF

abundance: NA
v_gene: TRBV9
CDR3aa: CASSGPSGRALRDTQYF

abundance: NA
v_gene: TRBV5-1
CDR3aa: CATSESGYNEQFF

abundance: NA
v_gene: TRBV28
CDR3aa: CASRNREKLFF

abundance: NA
v_gene: TRBV5-1
CDR3aa: CASSTGQGTYNEQFF

abundance: NA
v_gene: TRBV14
CDR3aa: CASSRGGSLNEQYF

abundance: NA
v_gene: TRBV28
CDR3aa: CASSPPGTGENEQYF

abundance: NA
v_gene: TRBV29-1
CDR3aa: CSVTGGHTEAFF